This record covers a single T cell receptor beta chain. Its specificity is not known. Here the CDR3 omits its conserved ending phenylalanine or tryptophan, so a read error is the likely source. These data are taken from a study of T-cell reconstitution after alpha-beta-depleted transplantation in children. Overall study findings and caveats: Surviving recipient cells, namely T cells and thymic progenitors, were the source of high day-60 TCRbeta diversity in some patients.

Library preparation (for TCRbeta) was performed with unique molecular identifiers. Via MiXCR, TCRdb re-called the PCR reads, giving one row per CDR3 protein. The sample records around 700,000 distinct CDR3 sequences, around 12% being singletons. V gave up 2 bases and J gave up 0 bases, with 22 bases separating them. Germline V gives CDR1 SGHRS, CDR2 YFSETQ. This CDR3 has 19 residues. The V and J genes are TRBV5-1 and TRBJ2-3, with D possibly being TRBD2 (6 bases). Material: PBMCs, obtained before TCRalphabeta/CD19-depleted stem cell transplant. The receptor's source is a girl aged 2 to 9 with congenital amegakaryocytic thrombocytopenia, due to receive a stem cell transplant. The CDR3 sequence is CASSFSGLRRVYSTDTQYI. The CDR3 DNA sequence: TGCGCCAGCAGCTTTAGCGGACTTCGGAGAGTTTATAGCACAGATACGCAGTATATT.